This T cell receptor beta chain was sequenced in a study of long-term antiretroviral therapy in people with HIV. Study-wide results and caveats: Every time point showed a repertoire led by clones expanded before ART.

The immunoSEQ assay was v3.0, run at survey level. The target of sequencing was about 40,000-50,000 T-cell genomes per sample. Profiled with immunoSEQ multiplex PCR; TCRdb holds only in-frame clones, not every one. The table records around 26,000 clones, approximately 73% of them present only once. CDR3 length: 16 amino acids. Trimming at V came to 1 base and at J to 3 bases, leaving 3 bases not matched to a gene. CDR1 and CDR2 from the germline V gene are KGHSH and LQKENI. About this clone itself: Its antigen is still unknown.

The origin of this receptor is a woman aged 40-49 years with HIV. The sample was unsorted PBMCs, taken 0.5 years after starting antiretroviral therapy. The chain couples TRBV18 to TRBJ2-1; TRBD1 agrees at 10 bases. The DNA of the CDR3 is TGTGCCAGCTCACCACGACAGGGGGCGATCTACAATGAGCAGTTCTTC. Its translation: CASSPRQGAIYNEQFF.